This T cell receptor (beta chain) was captured in a study of response to subunit inactivated influenza vaccine. Study-wide points: A suggestion made by the authors is that each seasonal influenza vaccination recruits few new T cells.

This clonotype occurred a few times. Its specificity is not known. V shed 5 bases, J shed 3 bases, and the junction held 9 bases outside the gene matches. The CDR3 spans 16 residues. The germline V gene encodes CDR1 SGHVS and CDR2 FQNEAQ. TCRdb reprocessed the RT-PCR reads via MiXCR and lists one record per CDR3 protein. The table records roughly 700,000 distinct CDR3 sequences, approximately 15% of them present only once. The gene calls are TRBV7-8 and TRBJ2-1, with 8 bases fitting TRBD1. The TCR sequence derives from a man between 45 and 60 years old who received an inactivated influenza vaccine. This material consisted of PBMCs from blood, taken around two weeks before vaccination. The DNA for the CDR3 is TGTGCCAGCAGCACAATTGGACAGGGAGGCTACAATGAGCAGTTCTTC. Protein product: CASSTIGQGGYNEQFF.